The text below deals with one T cell receptor (beta chain). What it recognizes is unknown. The sample originates from a study of T cells after yellow fever vaccination. Findings and limits, study-wide: Primary-vaccination clones mostly resurfaced post-booster (about 95% CD4, more than 85% CD8). A limited proportion of clonotypes was detected within both the CD4 and CD8 compartments.

Trimming removed 8 bases from V and 0 bases from J; junction bases left unmatched: 3. This CDR3 is built from 14 residues. A process of 5'RACE template switching, which added a universal primer site and UMIs, was used to make TCR cDNA. In TCRdb, the 5' RACE reads were re-called with MiXCR into one record per CDR3 protein. The sample has some 550,000 distinct CDR3 sequences, 19% seen once. The specimen was PBMCs, collected 15 days after the yellow fever booster vaccination. This clonotype was obtained from a man aged 25 to 45 who received the YFV17D yellow fever vaccine. The chain couples TRBV12-3 or TRBV12-4 to TRBJ2-2; TRBD1 aligns across 7 bases. This CDR3 is CASEDRTNTGELFF. As DNA, the CDR3 is TGTGCCAGCGAGGACAGGACGAACACCGGGGAGCTGTTTTTT.